A selection of T cell receptor beta chains follows, all from one sample in a study of cytomegalovirus exposure and HLA in healthy donors. This table comes from immunoSEQ multiplex PCR, and its TCRdb copy is limited to in-frame clones, with some not included. The table for this sample gives around 130,000 clones. The sample was PBMCs. The receptor set was obtained from a woman in her thirties or forties in good health and CMV-seronegative. Both conserved end residues are part of each CDR3. Each record gives: CDR3 protein, CDR3 DNA, J gene, D gene, CDR3 length, V gene. D genes are given only for firm matches.

CASSLDWGGGTEAFF	TGCGCCAGCAGCTTGGATTGGGGCGGTGGCACTGAAGCTTTCTTT	TRBJ1-1	-	15	TRBV5-1
CASSSRGPGGELFF	TGTGCCAGCAGCTCCCGGGGTCCGGGCGGGGAGCTGTTTTTT	TRBJ2-2	-	14	TRBV7-3
CAIMKNEQETQYF	TGTGCCATCATGAAGAACGAGCAAGAGACCCAGTACTTC	TRBJ2-5	-	13	TRBV10-3
CASSVQGGTGELFF	TGTGCCAGCAGCGTGCAGGGGGGAACCGGGGAGCTGTTTTTT	TRBJ2-2	-	14	TRBV9
CASSQDGSGGANEQFF	TGTGCCAGCAGCCAAGATGGAAGCGGGGGGGCCAATGAGCAGTTCTTC	TRBJ2-1	TRBD2	16	TRBV4-2
CATKQGTARDYGYTF	TGTGCCACCAAACAGGGGACTGCGAGAGACTATGGCTACACCTTC	TRBJ1-2	TRBD1	15	TRBV15
CASRPISGQETQYF	TGTGCCAGCAGACCAATATCCGGCCAAGAGACCCAGTACTTC	TRBJ2-5	-	14	TRBV5-6
CASSRGRDANSPLHF	TGTGCCAGCAGCAGGGGAAGAGACGCCAATTCACCCCTCCACTTT	TRBJ1-6	-	15	TRBV5-4
CASSSQGRNSPLHF	TGTGCCAGCTCCTCACAGGGGAGGAATTCACCCCTCCACTTT	TRBJ1-6	TRBD1	14	TRBV18
CASSAAGTGGISGYTF	TGTGCCAGCAGTGCCGCCGGGACAGGGGGCATCAGCGGCTACACCTTC	TRBJ1-2	TRBD1	16	TRBV6-1
CASSQENPGQGYGYTF	TGCGCCAGCAGCCAAGAAAATCCTGGACAGGGCTATGGCTACACCTTC	TRBJ1-2	TRBD1	16	TRBV4-3
CAIRRDRPTMNTEAFF	TGTGCCATCAGGAGGGACAGGCCAACCATGAACACTGAAGCTTTCTTT	TRBJ1-1	TRBD1	16	TRBV10-3
CASSPRGGGASLSYNEQFF	TGTGCCAGCAGCCCGAGAGGAGGGGGGGCCTCGTTATCCTACAATGAGCAGTTCTTC	TRBJ2-1	-	19	TRBV9
CASPPGQGTYNSPLHF	TGTGCCAGCCCCCCAGGGCAGGGAACCTATAATTCACCCCTCCACTTT	TRBJ1-6	-	16	TRBV14
CASRGQGQNEQFF	TGTGCCAGCAGGGGACAGGGTCAGAATGAGCAGTTCTTC	TRBJ2-1	TRBD1	13	TRBV7-9
CASRPTSGNYNEQFF	TGTGCCAGCAGACCGACTAGCGGGAACTACAATGAGCAGTTCTTC	TRBJ2-1	TRBD2	15	TRBV6-4
CASSATGFTEAFF	TGTGCCAGCAGCGCCACAGGGTTCACTGAAGCTTTCTTT	TRBJ1-1	-	13	TRBV9
CASSLRASPYNEQFF	TGTGCCAGCAGCTTACGAGCAAGTCCCTACAATGAGCAGTTCTTC	TRBJ2-1	-	15	TRBV11-3
CASSHRGSPLHF	TGTGCCAGCAGCCACAGGGGTTCACCCCTCCACTTT	TRBJ1-6	-	12	TRBV4-2
CASSDDPEGTQYF	TGTGCCAGCAGCGACGACCCCGAGGGGACCCAGTACTTC	TRBJ2-5	-	13	TRBV7-3
CASSLGQNTEAFF	TGTGCCAGCTCACTGGGGCAAAACACTGAAGCTTTCTTT	TRBJ1-1	-	13	TRBV18
CASSVGALDRGLETQYF	TGTGCCAGCAGCGTAGGGGCCTTGGACAGGGGGCTGGAGACCCAGTACTTC	TRBJ2-5	TRBD1	17	TRBV9
CASSYSPTGTYEQYF	TGTGCCAGCAGTTACTCACCGACAGGGACCTACGAGCAGTACTTC	TRBJ2-7	TRBD1	15	TRBV6-5
CATSTLPGTGIKNIQYF	TGTGCCACCAGCACCCTTCCCGGGACAGGGATCAAAAACATTCAGTACTTC	TRBJ2-4	TRBD1	17	TRBV15
CASSPLEGARGTQYF	TGTGCCAGCAGTCCCCTGGAGGGGGCGAGGGGGACCCAGTACTTC	TRBJ2-5	-	15	TRBV7-2
CSVESTGQEQYF	TGCAGCGTTGAATCGACAGGGCAAGAGCAGTACTTC	TRBJ2-7	TRBD1	12	TRBV29-1
CASSHTDRGDQPQHF	TGCGCCAGCAGCCACACGGACAGGGGGGATCAGCCCCAGCATTTT	TRBJ1-5	TRBD1	15	TRBV4-3
CASTTLTGAEAFF	TGTGCCAGCACCACACTCACAGGGGCTGAAGCTTTCTTT	TRBJ1-1	TRBD1	13	TRBV6-5
CASSENGGRNTIYF	TGTGCCAGCAGTGAAAACGGGGGACGAAACACCATATATTTT	TRBJ1-3	-	14	TRBV6-1
CASSLEEGESPLHF	TGTGCCAGCAGCTTAGAGGAAGGAGAATCACCCCTCCACTTT	TRBJ1-6	-	14	TRBV7-6
CASRPGTGPMNTEAFF	TGTGCCAGCAGACCCGGGACAGGTCCCATGAACACTGAAGCTTTCTTT	TRBJ1-1	TRBD1	16	TRBV2
CASSLGANRPGYGYTF	TGCGCCAGCAGCTTGGGGGCCAACAGACCTGGCTATGGCTACACCTTC	TRBJ1-2	-	16	TRBV5-1
CASSIEAGTKLFF	TGTGCCAGTAGTATAGAAGCAGGAACGAAACTGTTTTTT	TRBJ1-4	-	13	TRBV19
CASRTSGGSETQYF	TGTGCCAGTAGGACTAGCGGGGGGTCTGAGACCCAGTACTTC	TRBJ2-5	TRBD2	14	TRBV19
CASSSGLAGARWDNEQFF	TGCGCCAGCAGCTCCGGACTAGCGGGGGCGAGGTGGGACAATGAGCAGTTCTTC	TRBJ2-1	TRBD2	18	TRBV5-1
CASSLITGTQETQYF	TGTGCCAGCAGCCTAATCACAGGGACACAAGAGACCCAGTACTTC	TRBJ2-5	-	15	TRBV7-9
CASRTGEETQYF	TGTGCCAGCAGGACAGGGGAAGAGACCCAGTACTTC	TRBJ2-5	TRBD1	12	TRBV6-5
CASSFTAGAYTDTQYF	TGTGCCAGCAGCTTTACAGCGGGGGCTTACACAGATACGCAGTATTTT	TRBJ2-3	TRBD2	16	TRBV7-3
CASSSPGQGTEAFF	TGTGCCAGCAGCTCCCCGGGACAGGGAACTGAAGCTTTCTTT	TRBJ1-1	TRBD1	14	TRBV5-4
CASSVQGRTEAFF	TGTGCCAGCAGCGTACAGGGGCGCACTGAAGCTTTCTTT	TRBJ1-1	TRBD1	13	TRBV11-3
CASSLNGGNTEAFF	TGTGCCAGCAGCTTAAACGGCGGTAACACTGAAGCTTTCTTT	TRBJ1-1	-	14	TRBV7-8
CASRPYHSPLHF	TGTGCCAGCAGGCCCTATCATTCACCCCTCCACTTT	TRBJ1-6	-	12	TRBV6-5
CASSLTGGDGYGYTF	TGTGCCAGTAGTCTTACAGGGGGCGACGGCTATGGCTACACCTTC	TRBJ1-2	TRBD1	15	TRBV19